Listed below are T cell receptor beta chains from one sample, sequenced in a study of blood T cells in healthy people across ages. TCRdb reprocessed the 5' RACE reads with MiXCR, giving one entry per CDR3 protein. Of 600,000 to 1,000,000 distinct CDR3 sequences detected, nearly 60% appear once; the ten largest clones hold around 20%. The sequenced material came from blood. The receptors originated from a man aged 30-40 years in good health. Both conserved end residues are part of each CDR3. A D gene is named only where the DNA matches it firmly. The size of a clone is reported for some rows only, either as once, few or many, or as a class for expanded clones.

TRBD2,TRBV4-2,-,CASSLNVAGAGDEQFF
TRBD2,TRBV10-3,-,CAISKGQGLAGNEQYF
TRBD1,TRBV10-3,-,CAIRGQPQETQYF
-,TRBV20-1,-,CSARSTDSYNEQYF
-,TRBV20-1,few,CSAPLGGNQPQHF
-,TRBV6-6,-,CASTNTGANVLTF
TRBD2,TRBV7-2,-,CASSLDGLVNEQYF
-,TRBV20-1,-,CSASRPNTEAFF
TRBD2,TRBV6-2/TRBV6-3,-,CASISPGTSEETQYF
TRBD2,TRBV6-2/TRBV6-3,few,CASRASGLAGGGVEQYF
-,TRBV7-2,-,CASSSWGSGEQYF
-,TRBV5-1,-,CASILGQVYSTDTQYF
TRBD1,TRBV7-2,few,CASSFGQGAINEQFF
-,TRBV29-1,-,CSVVRLVNGFYEQYF
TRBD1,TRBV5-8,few,CASSAGTVGYF
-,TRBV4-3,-,CASSPLEQGNEQFF
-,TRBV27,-,CASSWQGTDTQYF
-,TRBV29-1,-,CSVEDHEKPSYNEQYF
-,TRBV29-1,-,CSVDGTRTGTDTQYF
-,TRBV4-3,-,CASSQTPSAAFYGYTF
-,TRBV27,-,CASSLTGESYYEQYF
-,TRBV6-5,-,CASRKPTGGYTF
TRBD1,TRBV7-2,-,CASSPDRAQPQHF
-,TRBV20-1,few,CSARDQTGSWQPQHF
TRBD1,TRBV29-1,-,CGVEQGTDYGYTF
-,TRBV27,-,CASSLSNGYEQFF
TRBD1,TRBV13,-,CASSLYRGTYEQYF
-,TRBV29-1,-,CSVDSGKAHGYTF
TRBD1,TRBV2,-,CAIGQAYEQYF
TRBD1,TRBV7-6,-,CASSFARQGIHEQYF
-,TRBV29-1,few,CSVGRDIKETQYF
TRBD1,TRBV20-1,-,CSARDRTGVDYGYTF
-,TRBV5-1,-,CASSLGSYTGELFF
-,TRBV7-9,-,CASSPRRGSYNEQYF
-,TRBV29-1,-,CSVEVSTVSYNEQFF
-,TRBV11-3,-,CASSGGSANTQYF
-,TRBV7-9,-,CASSPPVGVSYEQYF
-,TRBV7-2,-,CASSPSGMQFF
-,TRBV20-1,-,CSATRTSGVETQYF